A single sample is the source of the 18 T cell receptor beta chains below, sequenced in a study of identical twins. TCRdb redid the calling of the 5' RACE reads with MiXCR, one entry per CDR3 protein. Of a few hundred thousand distinct CDR3 sequences listed, 9.6% are singletons. These records were also assigned to another study, of yellow fever vaccine responses in identical twins.

What was sequenced was PBMCs. The receptors here all came from a woman younger than 35 in good health.

Only a few counts were recorded for this clonotype. V usage is TRBV12-3 or TRBV12-4 and J usage is TRBJ1-1; D unclear. Trimming took off 2 bases at V and 5 bases at J, with 18 bases between the two ends. The CDR3 runs 16 residues. The CDR3 DNA is TGTGCCAGCAGTTTATTGGCAGCCTCTGTCGGGACTGAAGCTTTCTTT. It is translated as CASSLLAASVGTEAFF.

In this sample, this clonotype turned up a few times. The chain combines TRBV4-1 with TRBJ2-2, with TRBD2 matching over 7 bases. V lost 4 bases to trimming and J lost 1 base; unmatched junction nucleotides: 21. The CDR3 spans 21 residues. The germline CDR1 and CDR2 sequences are MGHRA and YSYEKL. The CDR3 sequence is CASSPHLTGVGASGNTGELFF. CDR3 sequence (DNA): TGCGCCAGCAGCCCCCATCTCACCGGAGTGGGAGCTAGCGGGAACACCGGGGAGCTGTTTTTT.

Turning to this clonotype: Relative to the germline gene, one junction end is altered; a read error may explain this. V usage is TRBV28 and J usage is TRBJ2-1, with D maybe TRBD1 (8 bases). The CDR3 has 16 residues. Per germline, CDR1 MDHEN and CDR2 SYDVKM. CDR3 loop: CAGSRIQGAPGGEQFF. CDR3 DNA sequence: TGTGCCGGCAGTCGCATCCAGGGGGCCCCGGGGGGTGAGCAGTTCTTC.

This clonotype appeared a few times. The chain recombines TRBV11-2 with TRBJ2-1; TRBD1 matches 7 bases. The CDR3 runs 19 residues. Germline V gene lookup returns CDR1 SGHAT and CDR2 FQNNGV. V lost 5 bases and J lost 4; bases outside the gene matches: 20. CDR3 protein: CASSTFKGAPQAGYNEQFF. The CDR3 DNA reads TGTGCCAGCAGCACTTTTAAGGGGGCCCCTCAAGCAGGATACAATGAGCAGTTCTTC.

The chain carries TRBV20-1 and TRBJ1-4; D call uncertain. Between the trimmed V and J ends, which lost 6 bases and 5 bases, there was a span of 4 bases. The CDR3 contains 10 residues. Germline V gene sequence: CDR1 DFQATT, CDR2 SNEGSKA (reference sequence). The CDR3 sequence: CSAQNEKLFF. The CDR3 DNA reads as TGCAGTGCGCAGAATGAAAAACTGTTTTTT.

This chain connects TRBV5-1 to TRBJ2-7; possibly TRBD2 for D (5 bases). The germline V gene encodes CDR1 SGHRS and CDR2 YFSETQ. The CDR3 is 14 amino acids. The V and J ends lost 7 bases and 7 bases respectively, with 21 bases between them. The CDR3 DNA follows: TGCGCCAGCTGGTTGGACTCCCTCCGTGGGGAGCAGTACTTC. Translating gives CASWLDSLRGEQYF.

This clonotype appeared a few times. The chain recombines TRBV7-3 with TRBJ1-6; the D gene is possibly TRBD1 (5 bases). Germline V gene data show CDR1 as SGHTA and CDR2 as FQGTGA. This CDR3 region has 15 residues. Trimming took off 2 bases at V and 5 bases at J, with 10 bases between the two ends. CDR3 bases: TGTGCCAGCAGCTTATCAGGGCTCGATAATTCACCCCTCCACTTT. Its protein product is CASSLSGLDNSPLHF.

This clonotype was seen repeatedly, ten times or more. The chain is built from TRBV11-2 and TRBJ2-3, with D possibly matching TRBD2 (5 bases). V was clipped by 3 bases and J by 3 bases, with 7 bases between them. This CDR3 has 13 amino acids. CDR1 is SGHAT and CDR2 is FQNNGV in the germline V gene. In nucleotides, the CDR3 is TGTGCCAGCAGCTTTCGAGGGACAGATACGCAGTATTTT. Protein product: CASSFRGTDTQYF.

J is TRBJ2-5 and V is TRBV28; D may be TRBD2 (5 bases). The CDR3 spans 15 residues. Trimming took 2 bases from V and 5 from J, leaving 15 bases between them. Per germline, CDR1 MDHEN and CDR2 SYDVKM. CDR3 protein: CASSLSAGWSETQYF. The CDR3 nucleotides are TGTGCCAGCAGTTTAAGTGCGGGCTGGTCTGAGACCCAGTACTTC.

The table lists this clonotype with many counts. V is TRBV7-2 and J is TRBJ2-7; the D gene is possibly TRBD1 (6 bases). With 6 bases removed from V and 5 bases from J, the gap between germline ends came to 17 bases. CDR1 SGHTA and CDR2 FQGNSA come from the germline V gene. The CDR3 consists of 14 residues. CDR3 DNA sequence: TGTGCCAGCAGTCCACTCCAGGACAGACACGAGCAGTACTTC. This translates into CASSPLQDRHEQYF.

This clonotype came up many times. This chain joins TRBV7-6 and TRBJ2-1, with TRBD2 identical over 12 bases. In germline, CDR1 is SGHVS, CDR2 FNYEAQ. V was clipped by 3 bases and J by 2 bases; unmatched bases: 5. The CDR3 loop spans 17 amino acids. CDR3 sequence: CASSLLAGGVAYNEQFF. The CDR3 DNA is TGTGCCAGCAGCTTGCTAGCGGGAGGGGTTGCCTACAATGAGCAGTTCTTC.

The chain uses TRBV20-1 and TRBJ2-7; TRBD2 might be the D (5 bases). Trimming stripped 3 bases from V and 3 bases from J, with 9 bases between. This CDR3 is built from 12 residues. The germline V gene has CDR1 DFQATT and CDR2 SNEGSKA (reference sequence). CDR3 amino acids: CSARTEVYEQYF. The CDR3 bases are TGCAGTGCTAGGACGGAGGTCTACGAGCAGTACTTC.

J is TRBJ2-1 and V is TRBV7-2, with 9 bases matching TRBD1. CDR3 length equals 16 residues. Germline trimming cut 1 base from V and 7 bases from J; bases unmatched to any gene: 8. The germline V gene has CDR1 SGHTA and CDR2 FQGNSA. CDR3 sequence reads: CASSLVGTGNGNEQFF. The CDR3 DNA reads TGTGCCAGCAGCTTAGTAGGGACAGGGAATGGGAATGAGCAGTTCTTC.

This clonotype was recorded at least ten times. Written as DNA, the CDR3 is TGTGCCAGCAGCATAAGGGGACAAAACACAGATACGCAGTATTTT. Protein sequence: CASSIRGQNTDTQYF. The rearrangement uses TRBV11-2 and TRBJ2-3; D is perhaps TRBD1 (6 bases). Looked up from germline, CDR1 is SGHAT and CDR2 is FQNNGV. The CDR3 runs to 15 residues. The V end lost 5 bases, the J end lost 2 bases, and 14 bases lay between the germline ends.

This clonotype was detected only a few times. The chain links TRBV24-1 to TRBJ1-1; a weak D match, TRBD1 (5 bases). CDR3 size: 14 residues. With 7 bases removed from V and 7 bases from J, the gap between germline ends came to 18 bases. Germline V CDR1 and CDR2: KGHDR, SFDVKD. CDR3 amino acids: CATRGPGWDHEAFF. CDR3 sequence (DNA): TGTGCCACCAGGGGTCCTGGTTGGGACCATGAAGCTTTCTTT.

On this clonotype itself: A junction end diverges from the germline sequence, so it may reflect a read error. The chain is built from TRBV2 and TRBJ2-1, with 9 nucleotides matching TRBD2. Per germline, CDR1 SNHLY and CDR2 FYNNEI. The CDR3 covers 19 residues. CDR3 region: CTSSLDSERLAGMSGEQFF. The CDR3 DNA is TGTACCAGCAGTTTAGATTCAGAAAGGCTAGCGGGAATGAGTGGTGAGCAGTTCTTC.

The chain couples TRBV7-9 to TRBJ1-2; 9 nucleotides align to TRBD1. The trim removed 4 bases at V and 5 bases at J, leaving 8 bases unmatched. Germline-derived CDR1 and CDR2 are SEHNR and FQNEAQ (reference sequence). This CDR3 has 15 residues. CDR3: CASSSRRTGDYGYTF. As DNA, the CDR3 is TGTGCCAGCAGCTCCCGGCGGACAGGGGATTATGGCTACACCTTC.

This clonotype was observed a single time. The gene calls are TRBV19 and TRBJ2-1; D might be TRBD1 (6 bases). Germline values: CDR1 LNHDA, CDR2 SQIVND (reference sequence). The CDR3 loop spans 15 amino acids. V dropped 5 bases and J dropped 4 bases, with 15 bases sitting between them. CDR3 region: CASSLNSDRYNEQFF. The CDR3 DNA is TGTGCCAGTAGTCTTAACTCGGACAGATACAATGAGCAGTTCTTC.